These 30 T cell receptor beta chains share one sample of origin, sequenced in a study of response to subunit inactivated influenza vaccine. One entry per CDR3 protein results from TCRdb running MiXCR on the RT-PCR reads. The repertoire includes more than 150,000 distinct CDR3 sequences, around 9% of them detected once, and about 11% sits in the top ten. The sample was non-naive T cells sorted from PBMCs, taken on the day of vaccination. These receptors were taken from a man aged 50 or older who received an inactivated influenza vaccine.

A few counts support this clonotype. V gene TRBV21-1 combines with J gene TRBJ2-3. TRBV21-1 has pseudogene status. This CDR3 is built from 11 residues. CDR3 sequence (DNA): TGTGCCAGCCCGTGCCTCGATACGCAGTATTTT. As protein: CASPCLDTQYF.

This clonotype was observed a few times. This chain connects TRBV7-2 to TRBJ2-1; TRBD2 matches 12 bases. This CDR3 is built from 14 residues. With 4 bases clipped from V and 8 bases from J, the junction kept 3 bases outside the gene matches. Germline values: CDR1 SGHTA, CDR2 FQGNSA. DNA of the CDR3: TGTGCCAGCAGCTCAGGACTAGCGGGACATGAGCAGTTCTTC. This encodes CASSSGLAGHEQFF.

This clonotype was observed a handful of times. The V gene is TRBV11-1, the J gene TRBJ2-1; D is uncertain. CDR1 and CDR2 (germline): SGHAT, FQDESV (reference sequence). Trimming left V 1 base short and J 9 bases short, with 7 bases between. The length of the CDR3 is 12 residues. CDR3 sequence (DNA): TGTGCCAGCAGCTTAGACGGAACTGAGCAGTTCTTC. Its protein is CASSLDGTEQFF.

This chain links TRBV11-2 with TRBJ2-1, with 7 bases identical to TRBD2. The CDR3 covers 17 residues. J gave up 3 bases and V 5 bases, and 13 bases lay outside the gene matches. The germline V gene encodes CDR1 SGHAT and CDR2 FQNNGV. The CDR3 is CASSQISTAGDYNEQFF. In DNA form, the CDR3 reads TGTGCCAGCAGCCAAATCAGCACTGCGGGGGACTACAATGAGCAGTTCTTC.

The chain couples TRBV7-6 to TRBJ1-1; possible D gene TRBD1, 5 bases. The V end was cut by 5 bases, the J end by 7 bases, with 8 bases between. The CDR3 extends over 11 amino acids. Germline loops: CDR1 SGHVS, CDR2 FNYEAQ. CDR3 residues: CASSDRYEAFF. The CDR3 DNA reads TGTGCCAGCAGCGACAGATATGAAGCTTTCTTT. The whole variable domain, remainder taken from reference TRBV7-6 and TRBJ1-1, is GAGVSQSPRYKVTKRGQDVALRCDPISGHVSLYWYRQALGQGPEFLTYFNYEAQQDKSGLPNDRFSAERPEGSISTLTIQRTEQRDSAMYRCASSDRYEAFFGQGTRLTVV.

There are a few counts of this clonotype. The chain recombines TRBV28 with TRBJ2-7, with 9 nucleotides matching TRBD1. Trimming removed 7 bases from V and 0 bases from J; junction bases left unmatched: 10. Germline values: CDR1 MDHEN, CDR2 SYDVKM. The CDR3 is 16 amino acids. The DNA of the CDR3 is TGTGCCAGCAACTACAGGGACAGGGACATCTCCTACGAGCAGTACTTC. Translating gives CASNYRDRDISYEQYF.

This clonotype was seen a few times. The V and J genes are TRBV5-1 and TRBJ2-7; 9 bases map to TRBD2. V was pared by 4 bases and J by 2 bases, with 10 bases of the junction left unmatched. CDR3 length: 16 residues. Germline CDR1 is SGHRS and CDR2 is YFSETQ. The CDR3 nucleotides are TGCGCCAGCAGCCCAGAAACTAGCGGGCCTACCTACGAGCAGTACTTC. Its translation is CASSPETSGPTYEQYF.

The chain combines TRBV4-1 with TRBJ1-4, with D perhaps matching TRBD1 (5 bases). Trimming shortened V by 5 bases and J by 5 bases, and 18 bases separated the two germline ends. CDR3 length equals 16 residues. Germline loops: CDR1 MGHRA, CDR2 YSYEKL. Here the CDR3 DNA reads TGCGCCAGCAGCTTCGGAGGGGCGCAGGTAAATGAAAAACTGTTTTTT. Residues: CASSFGGAQVNEKLFF.

The CDR3: CASSPPRTLAKNIQYF. In nucleotides, the CDR3 is TGTGCCAGCTCACCTCCCCGGACACTAGCCAAAAACATTCAGTACTTC. The V gene is TRBV18, the J gene TRBJ2-4; D is perhaps TRBD1 (5 bases). Trimming pared 3 bases from V and 0 bases from J, leaving 12 bases between. There are 16 residues in the CDR3. The germline CDR1 and CDR2 sequences are KGHSH and LQKENI. The full variable domain, in which reference TRBV18 and TRBJ2-4 provide the parts outside the CDR3, is NAGVMQNPRHLVRRRGQEARLRCSPMKGHSHVYWYRQLPEEGLKFMVYLQKENIIDESGMPKERFSAEFPKEGPSILRIQQVVRGDSAAYFCASSPPRTLAKNIQYFGAGTRLSVL.

This chain joins TRBV7-2 and TRBJ2-6; 11 bases are shared with TRBD2. CDR1 SGHTA and CDR2 FQGNSA come from the germline V gene. CDR3 length: 17 amino acids. V was pared by 1 base and J by 3 bases, with 2 bases of the junction left unmatched. CDR3 amino acids: CASSLVAGGLGANVLTF. CDR3 in DNA: TGTGCCAGCAGCTTAGTAGCGGGGGGGCTTGGGGCCAACGTCCTGACTTTC.

This clonotype was observed many times. The chain joins TRBV12-3 or TRBV12-4 to TRBJ2-3, with TRBD2 as a possible D gene (5 bases). V shed 6 bases and J shed 0 bases, with 13 bases lying between them. The CDR3 runs 15 residues. The CDR3 loop is CASSPGAVSTDTQYF. DNA for the CDR3: TGTGCCAGCAGCCCCGGAGCGGTTAGCACAGATACGCAGTATTTT.

The chain is built from TRBV28 and TRBJ2-7, with 16 bases identical to TRBD2. The V gene's germline CDR1 is MDHEN and CDR2 SYDVKM. Trimming at V came to 6 bases and at J to 0 bases, leaving 8 bases not matched to a gene. CDR3 length equals 18 residues. The CDR3 DNA sequence: TGTGCCAGCAGCCAACCGGGACTAGCGGGGGGGTCCTCCTACGAGCAGTACTTC. It specifies CASSQPGLAGGSSYEQYF.

CDR3 nucleotide sequence: TGTGCCATCAGTCAGGCGGTACAAGAGACCCAGTACTTC. It specifies CAISQAVQETQYF. The chain has TRBV10-3 and TRBJ2-5; the D is unclear. The CDR3 is 13 amino acids. With 5 bases removed from V and 2 bases from J, the gap between germline ends came to 9 bases. Germline V CDR1 and CDR2: ENHRY, SYGVKD.

The gene calls are TRBV20-1 and TRBJ2-7; maybe TRBD2 (5 bases). Trimming shortened V by 3 bases and J by 5 bases, and 11 bases separated the two germline ends. The V gene's germline CDR1 is DFQATT and CDR2 SNEGSKA (reference sequence). This CDR3 is built from 12 residues. CDR3 in amino acids: CSASRGFHEQYF. The CDR3 nucleotides read TGCAGTGCTAGTCGAGGGTTCCACGAGCAGTACTTC.

This clonotype was recorded many times. The rearrangement uses TRBV12-3 or TRBV12-4 and TRBJ1-5, with 8 positions matching TRBD1. With V trimmed by 8 bases and J by 1 base, 4 bases remained unmatched. This CDR3 spans 14 amino acids. CDR3 sequence: CASQGAGSNQPQHF. The CDR3 DNA is TGTGCCAGCCAGGGGGCAGGGAGCAATCAGCCCCAGCATTTT.

The chain is built from TRBV4-1 and TRBJ2-3, with a possible D match to TRBD1 (6 bases). This CDR3 is 14 amino acids long. The ends were cut back, 4 bases at V and 5 bases at J, with 13 bases in the middle. CDR1 MGHRA and CDR2 YSYEKL come from the germline V gene. CDR3 protein: CASSPGTTEDTQYF. CDR3 nucleotides: TGCGCCAGCAGCCCCGGGACAACCGAAGATACGCAGTATTTT.

The V and J genes are TRBV7-2 and TRBJ1-1; D uncertain. Germline assignment: CDR1 SGHTA and CDR2 FQGNSA. This CDR3 contains 13 residues. Between the trimmed V and J ends, which lost 6 bases and 3 bases, there was a span of 11 bases. The CDR3 loop reads CASRREIDTEAFF. The CDR3 coding sequence is TGTGCCAGCAGGCGGGAGATCGACACTGAAGCTTTCTTT.

At least ten counts were recorded for this clonotype. In DNA form, the CDR3 reads TGTGCCAGCAGTGGGTCTCCCTACGAGCAGTACTTC. Translation: CASSGSPYEQYF. This chain links TRBV12-3 or TRBV12-4 with TRBJ2-7; D not resolved. The CDR3 is 12 residues long. Trimming removed 5 bases at V and 2 bases at J, with 7 bases between.

Remarks on this clonotype: A much larger clone is a single base away; this may be a read error. The rearrangement joins TRBV12-3 or TRBV12-4 to TRBJ2-1; perhaps TRBD2 as D (6 bases). This CDR3 spans 13 amino acids. DNA of the CDR3: TGTGCCAGCAGAAACGACGGAGGGGTAGAGCAGCTCTTC. This sequence encodes CASRNDGGVEQLF.

This clonotype was seen a handful of times. The gene calls are TRBV29-1 and TRBJ2-2, with TRBD2 matching 8 bases. Germline loops: CDR1 SQVTM, CDR2 ANQGSEA. This CDR3 comprises 15 residues. V lost 6 bases to trimming and J lost 3 bases; unmatched junction nucleotides: 9. This CDR3 reads CSVSGLAGYTGELFF. CDR3 sequence (DNA): TGCAGCGTCAGCGGGCTAGCGGGTTACACCGGGGAGCTGTTTTTT.

This clonotype was found a few times. The V and J genes are TRBV6-2 or TRBV6-3 and TRBJ2-5; 9 positions match TRBD2. The length of the CDR3 is 15 residues. With V trimmed by 0 bases and J by 5 bases, 4 bases remained unmatched. From germline, CDR1 is MNHEY and CDR2 SVGEGT. CDR3 amino acids: CASSYSTSGWETQYF. The CDR3 nucleotides read TGTGCCAGCAGTTACTCGACTAGCGGCTGGGAGACCCAGTACTTC.

This clonotype has more than one count but fewer than ten. The V call is TRBV27, the J call TRBJ2-1; the D is unclear. V lost 7 bases, J lost 3 bases, and 10 bases lay in between. This CDR3 comprises 13 residues. The germline V gene encodes CDR1 MNHEY and CDR2 SMNVEV (reference sequence). The DNA of the CDR3 is TGTGCCAGCAAGGCTGCTCTCTACAATGAGCAGTTCTTC. Translation: CASKAALYNEQFF.

The rearrangement links TRBV7-2 to TRBJ2-2, with 9 nucleotides matching TRBD1. CDR3 length: 15 residues. The germline gives CDR1 SGHTA, CDR2 FQGNSA. V lost 5 bases to trimming and J lost 4 bases; unmatched junction nucleotides: 5. As DNA, the CDR3 is TGTGCCAGCAGCCCAGGGACAGGGACCACCGGGGAGCTGTTTTTT. Protein sequence: CASSPGTGTTGELFF.

The gene calls are TRBV20-1 and TRBJ2-3, with 13 nucleotides matching TRBD2. The CDR3 has 15 amino acids. CDR1 is DFQATT, CDR2 SNEGSKA, per germline (reference sequence). The V gene end was trimmed by 6 bases and the J gene end by 3 bases; junction bases not matched to a gene: 6. In DNA, the CDR3 is TGCAGTGCCAGGACTAGCGGGAGTATAACAGATACGCAGTATTTT. It translates to CSARTSGSITDTQYF.

J is TRBJ2-3 and V is TRBV6-1; D may be TRBD2 (7 bases). The germline V gene encodes CDR1 MNHNS and CDR2 SASEGT. V was trimmed by 5 bases and J by 4 bases, leaving 16 bases between them. The CDR3 has 15 residues. CDR3 coding DNA: TGTGCCAGCAGTCAACGGGGGGCAGGCCCAGATACGCAGTATTTT. Its translation: CASSQRGAGPDTQYF.

This clonotype showed up just a few times. The chain combines TRBV5-6 with TRBJ1-5, with unresolved D. The CDR3 consists of 13 residues. Trimming shortened V by 0 bases and J by 9 bases, and 10 bases separated the two germline ends. The germline CDR1 and CDR2 sequences are SGHDT and YYEEEE. CDR3 nucleotide sequence: TGTGCCAGCAGCTTGGACCGTCGGGGGCCCCAGCATTTT. It is translated as CASSLDRRGPQHF.

The chain has TRBV29-1 and TRBJ2-7; 7 bases fit TRBD1. Germline V gives CDR1 SQVTM, CDR2 ANQGSEA. This CDR3 is built from 13 residues. Trimming cost V 4 bases and J 4 bases; bases outside gene matches: 7. The CDR3 DNA is TGCAGCGTTGGGACAGGCACTTCTTACGAGCAGTACTTC. Protein product: CSVGTGTSYEQYF.

This clonotype has just a few counts. CDR3 protein: CSVEPQPQTQYF. Here the CDR3 DNA reads TGCAGCGTTGAACCGCAGCCCCAGACCCAGTACTTC. V usage is TRBV29-1 and J usage is TRBJ2-5; D unresolved. V was clipped by 2 bases and J by 6 bases, with 10 bases between them. The CDR3 spans 12 residues. Per germline, CDR1 SQVTM and CDR2 ANQGSEA. Full variable domain (outside the CDR3, taken from reference TRBV29-1 and TRBJ2-5): SAVISQKPSRDICQRGTSLTIQCQVDSQVTMMFWYRQQPGQSLTLIATANQGSEATYESGFVIDKFPISRPNLTFSTLTVSNMSPEDSSIYLCSVEPQPQTQYFGPGTRLLVL.

The sample holds a few counts of this clonotype. V gene TRBV11-2 combines with J gene TRBJ2-1; weak D call: TRBD1 (7 bases). This CDR3 is 16 amino acids long. The germline V gene encodes CDR1 SGHAT and CDR2 FQNNGV. Trimming stripped 0 bases from V and 5 bases from J, with 14 bases between. The CDR3 protein is CASSLDVFRGDNEQFF. The CDR3 DNA reads as TGTGCCAGCAGCTTAGATGTGTTCAGGGGGGACAATGAGCAGTTCTTC.

At least ten counts were recorded for this clonotype. The chain uses TRBV12-3 or TRBV12-4 and TRBJ2-3; D uncertain. Trimming stripped 6 bases from V and 7 bases from J, with 14 bases between. This CDR3 contains 13 residues. The CDR3 protein is CASSPGGMNTQYF. The CDR3 coding sequence is TGTGCCAGCAGCCCCGGTGGGATGAATACGCAGTATTTT.